The clone carrying this T cell receptor (beta chain) has more than one count but fewer than ten. The data belong to a study of T cell repertoires in cytomegalovirus infection. Germline V gives CDR1 MGHRA, CDR2 YSYEKL. V trimming: 1 base; J trimming: 2 bases; junction bases outside the gene matches: 6. CDR3 length: 16 residues. Each CDR3 protein gets one entry after TCRdb re-called the reads with MiXCR. This table has 500,000 or so distinct CDR3 sequences, 15% to 20% appearing once. The chain combines TRBV4-1 with TRBJ2-3; TRBD2 matches at 7 bases. Sequenced sample: CD8+ T cells from PBMCs. This clonotype was obtained from a human donor in good health (CMV status not recorded). Some clones in this sample may be carry-over from other donors' samples. The CDR3 nucleotides read TGCGCCAGCAGCCAAGTTTGGCGGGGGTCCACAGATACGCAGTATTTT. This encodes CASSQVWRGSTDTQYF.